Detailed here is one T cell receptor (beta chain). This record comes from a study of blood T cell repertoires in COVID-19. Across the study: T cells, B-cell-depleted T cells, or PBMCs supplied cDNA or gDNA.

Using immunoSEQ multiplex PCR, the repertoire was profiled, and TCRdb retains in-frame clones only, with some absent. Among more than 200,000 clones listed, about 87% were seen once. From germline, CDR1 is SGHVS and CDR2 FQNEAQ. V was cut by 5 bases and J by 1 base, with 3 bases left in between. This CDR3 region has 11 residues. The specimen was peripheral blood. The sequence came from a man in his 70s with acute or convalescent COVID-19. This sequence joins TRBV7-8 and TRBJ2-7; D is unresolved. The CDR3 DNA sequence: TGTGCCAGCAGCCCATCCTACGAGCAGTACTTC. Its translation is CASSPSYEQYF.